These 6 T cell receptor beta chains came from one sample sequenced in a study of T-cell reconstitution after alpha-beta-depleted transplantation in children. Unique molecular identifiers were incorporated during preparation of the TCRbeta library. From the PCR reads, TCRdb called clonotypes with MiXCR, one entry per CDR3 protein. The table includes under 300,000 distinct CDR3 sequences, roughly a tenth detected once. The source material was PBMCs from the stem cell graft donor, sampled from the stem cell graft. The receptors shown here come from a human donor who donated a stem cell graft to a child with SCID.

This clonotype was seen repeatedly, ten times or more. The V call is TRBV18, the J call TRBJ1-4; tentatively, D is TRBD1 (6 bases). Trimming took 3 bases from V and 7 from J, leaving 12 bases between them. This CDR3 has 14 amino acids. Germline V gene lookup returns CDR1 KGHSH and CDR2 LQKENI. CDR3 sequence (DNA): TGTGCCAGCTCACCGAGCGGGGGGCGTGAAAAACTGTTTTTT. This sequence encodes CASSPSGGREKLFF.

This clonotype was recorded only once. The genes are TRBV2 and TRBJ1-2; D ambiguous. Germline CDR1 and CDR2: SNHLY and FYNNEI. Trimming stripped 11 bases from V and 2 bases from J, with 30 bases between. The CDR3 is 18 amino acids. CDR3 DNA sequence: TGTGCCTTCTCCTCCTATGGGCGCGGGATCGCTACAAACTATGGCTACACCTTC. It is translated as CAFSSYGRGIATNYGYTF.

This clonotype showed up just a few times. This chain joins TRBV12-3 or TRBV12-4 and TRBJ1-1; D perhaps matches TRBD1 (5 bases). The CDR3 extends over 18 amino acids. V lost 6 bases and J lost 1, with 24 bases in between. The DNA of the CDR3 is TGTGCCAGCAGCCTTTTCTTTATGGGGGGACGACAGAACACTGAAGCTTTCTTT. It yields the protein CASSLFFMGGRQNTEAFF.

The chain employs TRBV28 and TRBJ1-2; D possibly corresponds to TRBD1 (5 bases). V lost 5 bases, J lost 4 bases, and 14 bases lay in between. This CDR3 spans 14 amino acids. Per the germline V gene, CDR1 is MDHEN and CDR2 is SYDVKM. CDR3 sequence (DNA): TGTGCCAGCAGTAGGGGAGACAGCACCTATGGCTACACCTTC. The encoded protein is CASSRGDSTYGYTF.

This clonotype was found many times. This chain uses TRBV5-1 with TRBJ1-5; D is possibly TRBD1 (6 bases). The V end was cut by 1 base, the J end by 3 bases, with 8 bases between. The V gene's germline CDR1 is SGHRS and CDR2 YFSETQ. This CDR3 has 14 amino acids. The CDR3 DNA follows: TGCGCCAGCAGCTTGTCAGGGGTCAATCAGCCCCAGCATTTT. Translation gives CASSLSGVNQPQHF.

This clonotype showed up many times. This rearrangement joins TRBV5-1 to TRBJ1-1, with 8 bases identical to TRBD1. Germline assignment: CDR1 SGHRS and CDR2 YFSETQ. Trimming cost V 4 bases and J 3 bases; bases outside gene matches: 5. The CDR3 runs to 14 residues. CDR3 nucleotide sequence: TGCGCCAGCAGCACACGGACAGGGTACACTGAAGCTTTCTTT. It is translated as CASSTRTGYTEAFF.